Listed here are 28 T cell receptor beta chains from one sample, sequenced in a study of blood T cell repertoires in COVID-19. The method was immunoSEQ multiplex PCR; TCRdb's version includes in-frame clones alone and lacks a portion of them. Of 150,000 to 200,000 clones in the sample, about 87% were seen once. Sequencing was done on a sample of peripheral blood. All receptors come from a woman in her 70s with COVID-19, enrolled during active disease.

The gene calls are TRBV29-1 and TRBJ1-4; TRBD1 is a possible D gene (6 bases). Germline lookup yields CDR1 SQVTM and CDR2 ANQGSEA. The CDR3 runs to 16 residues. V was pared by 5 bases and J by 7 bases, with 23 bases between. The CDR3 spells CSVWSTRQGPVEKLFF. The CDR3 DNA follows: TGCAGCGTTTGGTCTACGAGGCAGGGGCCGGTTGAAAAACTGTTTTTT.

The chain recombines TRBV2 with TRBJ1-5; 9 bases align to TRBD1. The CDR3 consists of 14 residues. The trim removed 6 bases at V and 2 bases at J, leaving 2 bases unmatched. The germline V gene encodes CDR1 SNHLY and CDR2 FYNNEI. The CDR3 loop is CASRDRGGNQPQHF. CDR3 DNA: TGTGCCAGCAGGGACAGGGGAGGCAATCAGCCCCAGCATTTT.

The V call is TRBV29-1, the J call TRBJ1-4; D is undetermined. Trimming stripped 5 bases from V and 8 bases from J, with 15 bases between. The CDR3 extends over 13 amino acids. Germline values: CDR1 SQVTM, CDR2 ANQGSEA. CDR3 amino acids: CSVIRNPEEKLFF. DNA for the CDR3: TGCAGCGTTATCCGCAACCCGGAGGAAAAACTGTTTTTT.

This chain connects TRBV15 to TRBJ1-2, with TRBD1 matching over 8 bases. J gave up 1 base and V 1 base, and 8 bases lay outside the gene matches. The CDR3 contains 17 residues. Germline values: CDR1 LNHNV, CDR2 YYDKDF (reference sequence). The CDR3 DNA follows: TGTGCCACCAGCAGAGTCGGGTGGGACAGGAATAACTATGGCTACACCTTC. This codes for CATSRVGWDRNNYGYTF.

The V call is TRBV28, the J call TRBJ1-1; D is uncertain. Looked up from germline, CDR1 is MDHEN and CDR2 is SYDVKM. V shed 2 bases and J shed 8 bases, with 9 bases lying between them. The CDR3 loop spans 12 amino acids. This chain's CDR3 is CASSLLQLEAFF. The CDR3 nucleotides are TGTGCCAGCAGTTTACTTCAGTTGGAAGCTTTCTTT.

The chain couples TRBV6-5 to TRBJ2-1; TRBD1 aligns across 8 bases. Germline trimming cut 0 bases from V and 7 bases from J; bases unmatched to any gene: 8. CDR1 and CDR2 from the germline V gene are MNHEY and SVGAGI. The CDR3 has 16 residues. This CDR3 reads CASSYSAGGARNEQFF. The DNA for the CDR3 is TGTGCCAGCAGTTACTCCGCAGGGGGCGCTCGGAATGAGCAGTTCTTC.

V is TRBV9 and J is TRBJ2-2; D is unresolved. Between the trimmed V and J ends, which lost 0 bases and 0 bases, there was a span of 9 bases. CDR1 and CDR2 (germline): SGDLS, YYNGEE. The CDR3 is 16 amino acids. As DNA, the CDR3 is TGTGCCAGCAGCGTAGGATCACTCGCGAACACCGGGGAGCTGTTTTTT. Protein: CASSVGSLANTGELFF. The variable domain in full, completed from reference TRBV9 and TRBJ2-2, reads DSGVTQTPKHLITATGQRVTLRCSPRSGDLSVYWYQQSLDQGLQFLIQYYNGEERAKGNILERFSAQQFPDLHSELNLSSLELGDSALYFCASSVGSLANTGELFFGEGSRLTVL.

The genes are TRBV28 and TRBJ1-1; 7 nucleotides match TRBD1. V trimming: 5 bases; J trimming: 3 bases; junction bases outside the gene matches: 6. Germline CDR1 is MDHEN and CDR2 is SYDVKM. This CDR3 has 14 amino acids. CDR3 nucleotides: TGTGCCAGCAGTCTGACAAGGGGGCACACTGAAGCTTTCTTT. Amino acid sequence: CASSLTRGHTEAFF.

The table lists this clone with a few counts. The chain recombines TRBV7-8 with TRBJ1-5, with a weak D call TRBD1 (5 bases). Trimming took 0 bases from V and 6 from J, leaving 12 bases between them. Per germline, CDR1 SGHVS and CDR2 FQNEAQ. There are 15 residues in the CDR3. Here the CDR3 DNA reads TGTGCCAGCAGCTTAGCAGGGCAGGGAAGTCAGCCCCAGCATTTT. Its protein is CASSLAGQGSQPQHF.

This clone was counted only a few times. The rearrangement uses TRBV7-8 and TRBJ1-1, with TRBD1 matching over 9 bases. CDR1 is SGHVS and CDR2 is FQNEAQ in the germline V gene. J lost 4 bases, V lost 0 bases, and 0 bases had no gene match. This CDR3 is 14 amino acids long. CDR3 nucleotide sequence: TGTGCCAGCAGCTTAGCGGACAGGGGCACTGAAGCTTTCTTT. This gives the protein CASSLADRGTEAFF.

The rearrangement joins TRBV2 to TRBJ1-1; D unresolved. Germline CDR1 reads SNHLY; CDR2 reads FYNNEI. This CDR3 has 12 residues. V was cut by 5 bases and J by 1 base, with 5 bases left in between. The CDR3 spells CASSTGNTEAFF. The CDR3 DNA reads as TGTGCCAGCAGTACGGGGAACACTGAAGCTTTCTTT. Variable domain in full (rest from reference TRBV2 and TRBJ1-1): EPEVTQTPSHQVTQMGQEVILRCVPISNHLYFYWYRQILGQKVEFLVSFYNNEISEKSEIFDDQFSVERPDGSNFTLKIRSTKLEDSAMYFCASSTGNTEAFFGQGTRLTVV.

This chain joins TRBV6-5 and TRBJ1-1; 7 bases fit TRBD1. Germline loops: CDR1 MNHEY, CDR2 SVGAGI. This CDR3 comprises 14 residues. Unmatched junction bases numbered 8, after V lost 5 bases and J lost 5 bases. The CDR3 protein is CASSNTGARTEAFF. CDR3 DNA: TGTGCCAGCAGTAATACAGGGGCGCGAACTGAAGCTTTCTTT.

This chain uses TRBV6-1 with TRBJ1-2; 7 bases align to TRBD1. V dropped 4 bases and J dropped 8; count of bases not matched to a gene: 19. The germline V gene encodes CDR1 MNHNS and CDR2 SASEGT. This CDR3 is 17 amino acids long. CDR3 sequence: CASSGGQGERSPRGYTF. DNA for the CDR3: TGTGCCAGCAGTGGGGGGCAGGGGGAAAGGTCCCCCCGGGGCTACACCTTC.

The V call is TRBV15, the J call TRBJ2-3; 9 bases match TRBD2. The junction had 6 bases not matched to a gene; V was cut back by 0 bases and J by 2 bases. The germline gives CDR1 LNHNV, CDR2 YYDKDF (reference sequence). The CDR3 runs 17 residues. CDR3 protein: CATSRDLTSGNTDTQYF. CDR3 bases: TGTGCCACCAGCAGAGATCTGACTAGCGGTAACACAGATACGCAGTATTTT.

The chain combines TRBV15 with TRBJ2-3, with 8 bases lining up with TRBD1. J was trimmed by 1 base and V by 9 bases; bases with no gene match: 6. Germline V CDR1 and CDR2: LNHNV, YYDKDF (reference sequence). The CDR3 totals 14 residues. The CDR3 DNA reads as TGTGCCACTGGGGCGACAGGGGGCACAGATACGCAGTATTTT. Protein sequence: CATGATGGTDTQYF.

The rearrangement uses TRBV3-1 (or the pseudogene TRBV3-2) and TRBJ2-5, with TRBD2 matching 9 bases. J lost 3 bases, V lost 6 bases, and 5 bases had no gene match. Germline V lookup: CDR1 LGHDT, CDR2 YNNKEL (reference sequence). The CDR3 has 14 amino acids. CDR3 region: CASSTLAGKETQYF. The CDR3 coding sequence is TGTGCCAGCAGTACCCTAGCGGGGAAAGAGACCCAGTACTTC.

This clone has a single count. The chain employs TRBV18 and TRBJ1-1; 7 bases map to TRBD1. Germline lookup yields CDR1 KGHSH and CDR2 LQKENI. V was pared by 3 bases and J by 6 bases, with 4 bases of the junction left unmatched. The CDR3 is 13 residues long. The CDR3 loop is CASSPTGSAEAFF. Here the CDR3 DNA reads TGTGCCAGCTCACCGACAGGGAGCGCTGAAGCTTTCTTT.

This rearrangement joins TRBV11-2 to TRBJ1-6, with 8 bases lining up with TRBD1. From germline, CDR1 is SGHAT and CDR2 FQNNGV. This CDR3 contains 15 residues. V lost 5 bases, J lost 7 bases, and 7 bases stayed unmatched. This CDR3 is CASSVTRDRNSPLHF. Written as DNA, the CDR3 is TGTGCCAGCAGCGTGACCCGGGACAGGAATTCACCCCTCCACTTT.

J is TRBJ2-2 and V is TRBV10-3; a weak D match, TRBD2 (6 bases). Germline V gene sequence: CDR1 ENHRY, CDR2 SYGVKD. This CDR3 is built from 17 residues. V dropped 4 bases and J dropped 1 base, with 16 bases sitting between them. The CDR3 DNA reads TGTGCCATCAGTGGCCCTCATGGGGGACTGAACACCGGGGAGCTGTTTTTT. Protein: CAISGPHGGLNTGELFF.

The chain recombines TRBV7-3 with TRBJ2-7, with 7 positions matching TRBD1. Trimming took 2 bases from V and 1 from J; bases not matched to a gene: 5. The CDR3 has 15 residues. Germline V gene data show CDR1 as SGHTA and CDR2 as FQGTGA. The CDR3 here is CASSLYEGASYEQYF. CDR3 in DNA: TGTGCCAGCAGCTTATATGAGGGGGCTTCCTACGAGCAGTACTTC. Combining the CDR3 with reference TRBV7-3 and TRBJ2-7 gives the whole variable domain GAGVSQTPSNKVTEKGKYVELRCDPISGHTALYWYRQSLGQGPEFLIYFQGTGAADDSGLPNDRFFAVRPEGSVSTLKIQRTERGDSAVYLCASSLYEGASYEQYFGPGTRLTVT.

V is TRBV6-5 and J is TRBJ1-6; 9 bases are shared with TRBD1. Trimming removed 6 bases from V and 8 bases from J; junction bases left unmatched: 8. Germline values: CDR1 MNHEY, CDR2 SVGAGI. The CDR3 is 15 residues long. The CDR3 coding sequence is TGTGCCAGCAGAGGGGGACAGGGCTCTCATTCACCCCTCCACTTT. It translates to CASRGGQGSHSPLHF.

The chain employs TRBV28 and TRBJ2-5; tentatively, D is TRBD2 (5 bases). The length of the CDR3 is 14 residues. The V and J ends lost 3 bases and 1 base respectively, with 9 bases between them. CDR1 is MDHEN and CDR2 is SYDVKM in the germline V gene. CDR3 DNA sequence: TGTGCCAGCAGTTTTCGGGGTTCCCAAGAGACCCAGTACTTC. It codes for CASSFRGSQETQYF.

The chain links TRBV5-1 to TRBJ2-5; TRBD1 agrees at 8 bases. Trimming removed 4 bases from V and 1 base from J; junction bases left unmatched: 6. The CDR3 has 15 amino acids. Germline V lookup: CDR1 SGHRS, CDR2 YFSETQ. The CDR3 region is CASSKTGAPQETQYF. The CDR3 coding sequence is TGCGCCAGCAGCAAGACAGGGGCCCCCCAAGAGACCCAGTACTTC. The variable domain in full, with the rest retrieved from reference TRBV5-1 and TRBJ2-5, is KAGVTQTPRYLIKTRGQQVTLSCSPISGHRSVSWYQQTPGQGLQFLFEYFSETQRNKGNFPGRFSGRQFSNSRSEMNVSTLELGDSALYLCASSKTGAPQETQYFGPGTRLLVL.

This chain uses TRBV7-9 with TRBJ2-1; a weak D match, TRBD1 (6 bases). V was pared by 3 bases and J by 7 bases, with 7 bases between. Germline lookup yields CDR1 SEHNR and CDR2 FQNEAQ (reference sequence). The CDR3 length is 12 residues. CDR3 nucleotides: TGTGCCAGCAGCTTTCAGGGGAATGAGCAGTTCTTC. Translation gives CASSFQGNEQFF. The full variable domain, completed using reference TRBV7-9 and TRBJ2-1, is DTGVSQNPRHKITKRGQNVTFRCDPISEHNRLYWYRQTLGQGPEFLTYFQNEAQLEKSRLLSDRFSAERPKGSFSTLEIQRTEQGDSAMYLCASSFQGNEQFFGPGTRLTVL.

This clone was picked up a small number of times. This rearrangement joins TRBV4-1 to TRBJ2-7, with D possibly being TRBD1 (6 bases). Germline V gene sequence: CDR1 MGHRA, CDR2 YSYEKL. The CDR3 contains 14 residues. The V gene lost 4 bases and the J gene lost 4 bases, with 14 bases spanning the gap. The chain's CDR3 is CASSPQIQGYEQYF. CDR3 coding DNA: TGCGCCAGCAGCCCCCAGATACAGGGATACGAGCAGTACTTC.

The sample holds one count of this clone. V gene TRBV28 combines with J gene TRBJ1-2; D perhaps matches TRBD1 (5 bases). There are 15 residues in the CDR3. Per the germline V gene, CDR1 is MDHEN and CDR2 is SYDVKM. V lost 5 bases and J 8 bases, leaving 21 bases between the germline ends. The CDR3 here is CASSPPDTYWGGYTF. The DNA for the CDR3 is TGTGCCAGCAGTCCCCCCGACACATATTGGGGCGGCTACACCTTC.

The CDR3 spells CASSGRLAAPQETQYF. The CDR3 DNA is TGTGCCAGCAGTGGTAGACTAGCGGCACCCCAAGAGACCCAGTACTTC. J is TRBJ2-5 and V is TRBV6-1; 9 nucleotides match TRBD2. Germline V gene sequence: CDR1 MNHNS, CDR2 SASEGT. The CDR3 runs to 16 residues. J lost 1 base, V lost 4 bases, and 7 bases had no gene match.

The V call is TRBV5-4, the J call TRBJ2-7; 8 positions agree with TRBD2. The ends lost 4 bases at V and 0 bases at J; junction bases unmatched: 6. Germline V gives CDR1 SGHNT, CDR2 YYREEE (reference sequence). The CDR3 length is 15 residues. CDR3: CASSPKRGSSYEQYF. DNA for the CDR3: TGTGCCAGCAGCCCTAAGCGGGGGAGCTCCTACGAGCAGTACTTC.